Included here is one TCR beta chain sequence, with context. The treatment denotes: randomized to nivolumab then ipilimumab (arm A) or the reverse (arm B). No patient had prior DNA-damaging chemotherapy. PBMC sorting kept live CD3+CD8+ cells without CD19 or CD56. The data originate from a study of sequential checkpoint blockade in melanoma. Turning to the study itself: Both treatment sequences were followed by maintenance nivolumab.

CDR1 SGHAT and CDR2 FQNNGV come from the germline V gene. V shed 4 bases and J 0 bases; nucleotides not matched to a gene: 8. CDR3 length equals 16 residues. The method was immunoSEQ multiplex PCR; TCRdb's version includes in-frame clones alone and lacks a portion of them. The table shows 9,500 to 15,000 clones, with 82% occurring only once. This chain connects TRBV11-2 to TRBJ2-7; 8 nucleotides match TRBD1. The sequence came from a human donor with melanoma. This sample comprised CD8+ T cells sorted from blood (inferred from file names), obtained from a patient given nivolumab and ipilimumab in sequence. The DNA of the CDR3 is TGTGCCAGCAGCTCACGACAGGGGACGAGCTCCTACGAGCAGTACTTC. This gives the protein CASSSRQGTSSYEQYF.